This TCR beta chain was recorded in a study of technical replicates of blood from several donors. The CDR3 is 14 amino acids. Trimming took 10 bases from V and 0 from J, leaving 12 bases between them. The germline V gene has CDR1 LNHDA and CDR2 SQIVND (reference sequence). Produced via immunoSEQ multiplex PCR; TCRdb's table is partial and in-frame only. Of tens of thousands of clones in the sample, approximately 90% were seen once. V usage is TRBV19 and J usage is TRBJ2-2; D is perhaps TRBD1 (5 bases). The receptor's source is a human donor in good health. Sequences were obtained from T cells isolated from PBMCs. Here the CDR3 reads CATTQASNTGELFF. The CDR3 DNA is TGTGCCACAACACAGGCTTCGAACACCGGGGAGCTGTTTTTT.